A selection of T cell receptor beta chains follows, all from one sample in a study of blood T cell repertoires in COVID-19. Here immunoSEQ multiplex PCR was the method, and the copy in TCRdb shows in-frame clones only, minus some. This sample yields some 77,000 clones, of which roughly 85% are seen a single time; less than 2% belongs to the top ten. What was sequenced was peripheral blood. Source of these receptors: a woman aged 60-70 years with acute or convalescent COVID-19. Both conserved end residues are trimmed from each CDR3.

TRBV5-1,TRBJ1-2,13,ASSPRTDANYGYT
TRBV24-1,TRBJ2-1,11,ATRKTGNNEQF
TRBV7-2,TRBJ1-2,11,ASSSNQGGGYT
TRBV5-6,TRBJ2-2,14,ASSPGYQANTGELF
TRBV12-3/TRBV12-4,TRBJ1-2,9,ASSLTVGYT
TRBV12-3/TRBV12-4,TRBJ1-5,11,ASQGGGNQPQH
TRBV6-2/TRBV6-3,TRBJ2-7,15,ASTPRGYGGSSYEQY
TRBV6-1,TRBJ1-2,13,ASSVLIPGHYGYT
TRBV2,TRBJ2-2,13,ASRYGTSNTGELF
TRBV3-1/TRBV3-2,TRBJ1-3,16,ASSQFDPRDRARNTIY
TRBV15,TRBJ1-1,11,ATSVRHNTEAF
TRBV5-1,TRBJ1-6,15,ASSPRTGLNYNSPLH
TRBV27,TRBJ1-1,13,ASSFAGGGFTEAF
TRBV7-2,TRBJ1-2,13,ASSLAGGGVRSYT
TRBV10-3,TRBJ2-5,12,AISEGSGQETQY
TRBV25-1,TRBJ1-5,12,ASAGTTSNQPQH
TRBV19,TRBJ2-1,11,ASTTSSYNEQF
TRBV19,TRBJ1-6,12,ASSRGDFGSPLH
TRBV18,TRBJ1-2,13,ASSPLDRSSYGYT
TRBV3-1/TRBV3-2,TRBJ1-4,14,ASSRRSGAGEEKLF
TRBV5-6,TRBJ1-2,13,ASRPGGQSVYGYT
TRBV7-9,TRBJ2-3,16,ASSLKVRLAGKTDTQY
TRBV9,TRBJ2-5,11,ASSVDRRGTQY
TRBV4-2,TRBJ1-5,14,ASSQDRVGGNQPQH
TRBV9,TRBJ1-1,13,ASSPTGLGGTEAF
TRBV19,TRBJ2-3,11,ASSSGSTDTQY
TRBV27,TRBJ2-7,12,ASSLLAGDGEQY
TRBV30,TRBJ1-6,11,AWSVPGNSPLH
TRBV2,TRBJ1-5,15,ASSRNRGGLSNQPQH